This TCR beta chain was obtained from a study of human T cells and chemical hapten exposure. Germline V gene sequence: CDR1 MNHNS, CDR2 SASEGT. This CDR3 region has 15 residues. Trimming removed 7 bases at V and 2 bases at J, with 17 bases between. As to time point: patch test 2, 6 weeks after DPC sensitization. Sample treatment: therapeutic diphenylcyclopropenone sensitization with weekly scalp DPC. One entry per CDR3 protein, called by TCRdb with MiXCR from the RACE reads. The table lists roughly 30,000 distinct CDR3 sequences, 8% to 9.5% of them singletons. This clonotype was counted many times. Sequenced here: whole blood, sampled in connection with sensitization to the hapten diphenylcyclopropenone (DPC). The sequence was obtained from a man aged 25 to 40 with alopecia areata. Some clones in this sample may be carry-over from other donors' samples. The chain carries TRBV6-1 and TRBJ2-5; no firm D call. For the CDR3, the DNA is TGTGCCAGCACTGGGGTATTTGTACAGCAAGAGACCCAGTACTTC. This translates into CASTGVFVQQETQYF.